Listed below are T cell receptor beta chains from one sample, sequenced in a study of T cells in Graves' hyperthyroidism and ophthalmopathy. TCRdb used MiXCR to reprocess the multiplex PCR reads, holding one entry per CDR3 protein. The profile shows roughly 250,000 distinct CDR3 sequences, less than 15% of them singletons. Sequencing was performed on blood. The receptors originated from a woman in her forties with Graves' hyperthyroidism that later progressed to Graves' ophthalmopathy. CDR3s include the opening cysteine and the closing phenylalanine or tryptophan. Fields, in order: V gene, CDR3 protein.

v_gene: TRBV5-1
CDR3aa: CASSFTFDRGNSPLHF

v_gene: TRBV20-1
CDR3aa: CSARLGAYEQYF

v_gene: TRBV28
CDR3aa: CASSSQGWTQYF

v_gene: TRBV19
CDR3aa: CASTPRTGESGELFF

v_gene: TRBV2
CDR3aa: CASMRGTGNQPQHF

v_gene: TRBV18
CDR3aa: CASSPGQGDEQYF

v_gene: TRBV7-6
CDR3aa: CASSVGTSGTYEQYF

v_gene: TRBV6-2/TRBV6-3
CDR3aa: CASRSLDGNRMNTEAFF

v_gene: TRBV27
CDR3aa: CASSPRTGLSPLSGNTIYF

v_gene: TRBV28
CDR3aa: CASSTSGSDTDTQYF

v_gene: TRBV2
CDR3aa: CATTRDNSGANVLTF

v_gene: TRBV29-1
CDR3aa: CSASCCEQYF

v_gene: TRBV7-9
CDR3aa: CASSLAERIYNEQFF

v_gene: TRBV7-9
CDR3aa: CASRPWGRAGEQYF

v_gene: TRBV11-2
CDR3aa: CASSLKTSGRNEQFF

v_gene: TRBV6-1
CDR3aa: CASSEQISFSNQPQHF

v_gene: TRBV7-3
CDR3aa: CASSLTGGGAGETQYF

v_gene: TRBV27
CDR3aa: CASSSRNSPLHF

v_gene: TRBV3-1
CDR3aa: CASSQDSGPGELFF

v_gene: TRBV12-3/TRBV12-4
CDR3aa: CASSLAARGGYYGYTF

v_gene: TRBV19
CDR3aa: CASSIEGRGDSAFF

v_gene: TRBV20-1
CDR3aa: CSAARDALSSTIYF

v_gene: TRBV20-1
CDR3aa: CSAPDQKNEQYF

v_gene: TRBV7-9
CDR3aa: CASSSPANTGELFF

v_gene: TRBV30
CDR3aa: CAWSVKRATRRYEQYF

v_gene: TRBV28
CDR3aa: CASSLRPTQETQYF

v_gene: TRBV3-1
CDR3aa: CASTPGGNTGELFF

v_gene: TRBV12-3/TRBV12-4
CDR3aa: CASSLAASGYNEQFF

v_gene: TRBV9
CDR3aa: CASSPIILGGHNEQFF

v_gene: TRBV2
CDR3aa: CASGGRGPSGNTIYF

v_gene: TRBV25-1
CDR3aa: CASSDGRPLRTEAFF

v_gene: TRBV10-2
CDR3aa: CASSVTSSGVDNEQFF

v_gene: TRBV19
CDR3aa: CASSIRDTQYF

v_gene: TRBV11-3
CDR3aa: CASSLDFFTEAFF